A selection of T cell receptor beta chains follows, all from one sample in a study of blood T cell repertoires in COVID-19. Only in-frame clones appear in the TCRdb table, and some are missing; sequencing was by immunoSEQ multiplex PCR. Here the sample spans some 200,000 clones, around 85% being singletons. Material for sequencing was peripheral blood. Receptors were obtained from a man in his sixties with COVID-19, enrolled during active disease. The CDR3 runs from the conserved cysteine through the conserved F or W. Fields, in order: CDR3 protein, CDR3 DNA, V gene, J gene, D gene, clone size. A D gene is named only where the DNA matches it firmly. The size entry is marked missing in some rows and otherwise reads once, few, many or a size class.

CDR3aa: CASRGTGSSGNTIYF; CDR3nt: TGTGCCAGCAGAGGTACAGGTTCCTCTGGAAACACCATATATTTT; v_gene: TRBV2; j_gene: TRBJ1-3; d_gene: -; abundance: few
CDR3aa: CAWMASGNTIYF; CDR3nt: TGTGCCTGGATGGCCTCTGGAAACACCATATATTTT; v_gene: TRBV30; j_gene: TRBJ1-3; d_gene: -; abundance: few
CDR3aa: CASSILSGANVLTF; CDR3nt: TGTGCCAGTAGTATTCTGTCTGGGGCCAACGTCCTGACTTTC; v_gene: TRBV19; j_gene: TRBJ2-6; d_gene: -; abundance: once
CDR3aa: CASSIGGQFNHEQYF; CDR3nt: TGTGCCAGTAGTATTGGGGGACAGTTTAATCACGAGCAGTACTTC; v_gene: TRBV19; j_gene: TRBJ2-7; d_gene: TRBD1; abundance: -
CDR3aa: CASSLATRGRDEQFF; CDR3nt: TGCGCCAGCAGCTTGGCCACACGGGGTCGGGATGAGCAGTTCTTC; v_gene: TRBV5-1; j_gene: TRBJ2-1; d_gene: -; abundance: -
CDR3aa: CASRRTGASGANVLTF; CDR3nt: TGTGCCAGCAGACGAACAGGGGCCTCTGGGGCCAACGTCCTGACTTTC; v_gene: TRBV2; j_gene: TRBJ2-6; d_gene: TRBD1; abundance: once
CDR3aa: CASSSGLAGEQFF; CDR3nt: TGTGCCAGCAGCTCCGGACTAGCGGGAGAGCAGTTCTTC; v_gene: TRBV7-8; j_gene: TRBJ2-1; d_gene: TRBD2; abundance: -
CDR3aa: CASSLAPGALMNTEAFF; CDR3nt: TGTGCCAGCAGCTTAGCCCCAGGGGCTCTCATGAACACTGAAGCTTTCTTT; v_gene: TRBV7-9; j_gene: TRBJ1-1; d_gene: -; abundance: -
CDR3aa: CASSLLWGHQSGYEQYF; CDR3nt: TGTGCCAGCAGCTTATTATGGGGCCACCAAAGTGGGTACGAGCAGTACTTC; v_gene: TRBV11-2; j_gene: TRBJ2-7; d_gene: -; abundance: -
CDR3aa: CAITLDRAGGYTF; CDR3nt: TGTGCCATCACTCTGGACAGGGCGGGAGGCTACACCTTC; v_gene: TRBV10-3; j_gene: TRBJ1-2; d_gene: TRBD1; abundance: -
CDR3aa: CASSSSLRDRGTNEKLFF; CDR3nt: TGTGCCAGCAGTTCATCCCTCCGGGACAGGGGAACTAATGAAAAACTGTTTTTT; v_gene: TRBV28; j_gene: TRBJ1-4; d_gene: TRBD1; abundance: -
CDR3aa: CASSASGTSLLGEQYF; CDR3nt: TGTGCCAGCAGCGCCTCCGGGACTAGTCTCCTCGGCGAGCAGTACTTC; v_gene: TRBV9; j_gene: TRBJ2-7; d_gene: TRBD2; abundance: -
CDR3aa: CAWSWAGGSYNSPLHF; CDR3nt: TGTGCCTGGAGTTGGGCAGGGGGCTCCTATAATTCACCCCTCCACTTT; v_gene: TRBV30; j_gene: TRBJ1-6; d_gene: TRBD1; abundance: once
CDR3aa: CASRLRGQGEKLFF; CDR3nt: TGTGCCAGCCGACTAAGGGGGCAGGGTGAAAAACTGTTTTTT; v_gene: TRBV19; j_gene: TRBJ1-4; d_gene: TRBD1; abundance: -
CDR3aa: CASSSTGASPLHF; CDR3nt: TGTGCCAGTAGTTCAACAGGGGCCTCACCCCTCCACTTT; v_gene: TRBV19; j_gene: TRBJ1-6; d_gene: TRBD1; abundance: -
CDR3aa: CAIRRDRPTGEQYF; CDR3nt: TGTGCCATCAGACGGGACAGGCCGACAGGAGAGCAGTACTTC; v_gene: TRBV10-3; j_gene: TRBJ2-7; d_gene: TRBD1; abundance: -
CDR3aa: CASSQDLGTVRNTEAFF; CDR3nt: TGTGCCAGCAGCCAAGATCTAGGGACAGTAAGGAACACTGAAGCTTTCTTT; v_gene: TRBV14; j_gene: TRBJ1-1; d_gene: TRBD1; abundance: -
CDR3aa: CASAAGQEGQPQHF; CDR3nt: TGTGCTAGTGCGGCGGGGCAGGAAGGTCAGCCCCAGCATTTT; v_gene: TRBV12-5; j_gene: TRBJ1-5; d_gene: -; abundance: -
CDR3aa: CASSSRLAGPPYNEQFF; CDR3nt: TGCGCCAGCAGCTCAAGACTAGCGGGACCCCCCTACAATGAGCAGTTCTTC; v_gene: TRBV5-1; j_gene: TRBJ2-1; d_gene: TRBD2; abundance: -
CDR3aa: CASSLVGGAEEKLFF; CDR3nt: TGTGCCAGCAGCTTAGTAGGGGGAGCAGAGGAAAAACTGTTTTTT; v_gene: TRBV7-9; j_gene: TRBJ1-4; d_gene: -; abundance: -
CDR3aa: CASSRGPATNEKLFF; CDR3nt: TGTGCCAGCAGTAGGGGCCCAGCAACTAATGAAAAACTGTTTTTT; v_gene: TRBV6-5; j_gene: TRBJ1-4; d_gene: -; abundance: -
CDR3aa: CASSLGPKPRGAGELFF; CDR3nt: TGTGCCAGCAGTTTGGGGCCAAAGCCGCGGGGGGCCGGGGAGCTGTTTTTT; v_gene: TRBV28; j_gene: TRBJ2-2; d_gene: TRBD2; abundance: -
CDR3aa: CASRVGQGSYGYTF; CDR3nt: TGTGCCAGCAGGGTCGGGCAGGGATCCTACGGCTACACCTTC; v_gene: TRBV28; j_gene: TRBJ1-2; d_gene: -; abundance: -
CDR3aa: CASSLAWTGNSNQPQHF; CDR3nt: TGTGCCAGCAGCTTAGCGTGGACTGGGAATAGCAATCAGCCCCAGCATTTT; v_gene: TRBV11-1; j_gene: TRBJ1-5; d_gene: -; abundance: -
CDR3aa: CASSLDGTGELFF; CDR3nt: TGCGCCAGCAGCTTGGACGGGACCGGGGAGCTGTTTTTT; v_gene: TRBV5-1; j_gene: TRBJ2-2; d_gene: -; abundance: -
CDR3aa: CASSAGQGRSEAFF; CDR3nt: TGTGCCAGCAGTGCAGGACAGGGGAGATCTGAAGCTTTCTTT; v_gene: TRBV2; j_gene: TRBJ1-1; d_gene: TRBD1; abundance: -
CDR3aa: CASSYSYMTSEKETQYF; CDR3nt: TGTGCCAGCAGTTACTCGTATATGACTAGCGAAAAAGAGACCCAGTACTTC; v_gene: TRBV6-2/TRBV6-3; j_gene: TRBJ2-5; d_gene: TRBD2; abundance: -
CDR3aa: CASSSNLNTGELFF; CDR3nt: TGTGCCAGCAGCTCTAACCTGAACACCGGGGAGCTGTTTTTT; v_gene: TRBV7-8; j_gene: TRBJ2-2; d_gene: -; abundance: once
CDR3aa: CASRGLAGGHYNEQFF; CDR3nt: TGTGCCAGTAGGGGACTAGCGGGAGGCCATTACAATGAGCAGTTCTTC; v_gene: TRBV19; j_gene: TRBJ2-1; d_gene: TRBD2; abundance: -
CDR3aa: CASSVRTGSTDTQYF; CDR3nt: TGTGCCAGCAGCGTAAGGACAGGGTCCACAGATACGCAGTATTTT; v_gene: TRBV9; j_gene: TRBJ2-3; d_gene: TRBD1; abundance: -
CDR3aa: CASSVAPPGQGDGYTF; CDR3nt: TGTGCCAGCAGCGTAGCCCCTCCGGGACAGGGGGATGGCTACACCTTC; v_gene: TRBV9; j_gene: TRBJ1-2; d_gene: TRBD1; abundance: -
CDR3aa: CASSANGAGTEAFF; CDR3nt: TGTGCCAGCAGTGCCAACGGGGCGGGGACTGAAGCTTTCTTT; v_gene: TRBV6-2/TRBV6-3; j_gene: TRBJ1-1; d_gene: -; abundance: once
CDR3aa: CASRKQGRDEQYF; CDR3nt: TGTGCCAGCAGGAAACAGGGAAGGGACGAGCAGTACTTC; v_gene: TRBV28; j_gene: TRBJ2-7; d_gene: -; abundance: -
CDR3aa: CASSPDLGPGNTIYF; CDR3nt: TGTGCCAGCAGCCCGGACTTAGGGCCTGGAAACACCATATATTTT; v_gene: TRBV3-1/TRBV3-2; j_gene: TRBJ1-3; d_gene: -; abundance: -
CDR3aa: CASSPPGTTSYEQYF; CDR3nt: TGTGCCAGCTCACCACCCGGGACAACCTCCTACGAGCAGTACTTC; v_gene: TRBV18; j_gene: TRBJ2-7; d_gene: -; abundance: -
CDR3aa: CASSISGGLYNEQFF; CDR3nt: TGTGCCAGTAGTATCTCGGGAGGGCTCTACAATGAGCAGTTCTTC; v_gene: TRBV19; j_gene: TRBJ2-1; d_gene: TRBD2; abundance: -
CDR3aa: CASSLDRDTEAFF; CDR3nt: TGCGCCAGCAGCTTGGACAGGGACACTGAAGCTTTCTTT; v_gene: TRBV5-1; j_gene: TRBJ1-1; d_gene: -; abundance: -
CDR3aa: CASSLEGANTEAFF; CDR3nt: TGCGCCAGCAGCTTGGAAGGGGCAAACACTGAAGCTTTCTTT; v_gene: TRBV5-1; j_gene: TRBJ1-1; d_gene: -; abundance: -
CDR3aa: CASSLPRGAFF; CDR3nt: TGTGCCAGCAGCTTGCCCAGAGGAGCTTTCTTT; v_gene: TRBV5-8; j_gene: TRBJ1-1; d_gene: -; abundance: -
CDR3aa: CASSLDRREAFF; CDR3nt: TGTGCCAGCAGCTTGGACAGGCGTGAAGCTTTCTTT; v_gene: TRBV7-2; j_gene: TRBJ1-1; d_gene: TRBD1; abundance: -
CDR3aa: CASSPGTGGEGSPLHF; CDR3nt: TGTGCCAGCAGCCCCGGGACAGGGGGCGAAGGTTCACCCCTCCACTTT; v_gene: TRBV7-2; j_gene: TRBJ1-6; d_gene: TRBD1; abundance: -